These 15 T cell receptor beta chains came from one sample sequenced in a study of sequential checkpoint blockade in melanoma. Sequencing used immunoSEQ multiplex PCR; TCRdb keeps in-frame clones, though not all of them. The table has some 7,900 clones, less than 25% seen once. Treatment in this sample: randomized to nivolumab then ipilimumab (arm A) or the reverse (arm B). The input for sequencing was tumor tissue (inferred from file names), taken from a patient given nivolumab and ipilimumab in sequence. These receptors originate from a human donor with melanoma.

The chain is built from TRBV5-1 and TRBJ2-5; D uncertain. The length of the CDR3 is 15 residues. The V gene lost 0 bases and the J gene lost 1 base, with 10 bases spanning the gap. Germline V gene sequence: CDR1 SGHRS, CDR2 YFSETQ. CDR3 residues: CASSLEAMVQETQYF. The CDR3 nucleotides read TGCGCCAGCAGCTTGGAAGCAATGGTCCAAGAGACCCAGTACTTC.

This clone has at least ten counts. The rearrangement joins TRBV7-6 to TRBJ2-1; tentatively, D is TRBD1 (5 bases). CDR3 length: 17 residues. The V end was cut by 5 bases, the J end by 4 bases, with 21 bases between. Germline V gene data show CDR1 as SGHVS and CDR2 as FNYEAQ. CDR3 nucleotides: TGTGCCAGCAGCCTCAAAAGCCCAGGGTTGGGATACAATGAGCAGTTCTTC. Translation: CASSLKSPGLGYNEQFF.

This clone was picked up a small number of times. J is TRBJ2-2 and V is TRBV11-3, with 9 nucleotides matching TRBD1. CDR1 is SGHNT and CDR2 is YENEEA in the germline V gene. The length of the CDR3 is 16 residues. With V trimmed by 5 bases and J by 3 bases, 7 bases remained unmatched. Here the CDR3 reads CASSPPGQGHTGELFF. CDR3 DNA: TGTGCCAGCAGCCCACCGGGACAGGGTCACACCGGGGAGCTGTTTTTT.

V and J are TRBV1 and TRBJ2-2; the D segment call TRBD1 is taken from the table without a DNA check. TRBV1 is annotated as a pseudogene. CDR3 length: 14 residues. The CDR3 nucleotides are TGCGCCAGCAGCGACAGGCCTCACGCCGGGGAGCTGTTTTTT. Translation: CASSDRPHAGELFF.

This clone has a handful of counts. This chain links TRBV9 with TRBJ1-1; D is possibly TRBD1 (5 bases). From germline, CDR1 is SGDLS and CDR2 YYNGEE. The CDR3 has 13 amino acids. V lost 4 bases, J lost 1 base, and 8 bases lay in between. The DNA for the CDR3 is TGTGCCAGCAGCACCAGGGAGAACACTGAAGCTTTCTTT. This gives the protein CASSTRENTEAFF.

The V and J genes are TRBV19 and TRBJ2-3; possibly TRBD2 for D (6 bases). CDR1 LNHDA and CDR2 SQIVND come from the germline V gene (reference sequence). This CDR3 region has 15 residues. For the CDR3, the DNA is TGTGCGACTGTAAGCGGGCCTGGCCGGCCAGATACGCAGTATTTT. Amino acids: CATVSGPGRPDTQYF. The whole variable domain, remainder taken from reference TRBV19 and TRBJ2-3, is DGGITQSPKYLFRKEGQNVTLSCEQNLNHDAMYWYRQDPGQGLRLIYYSQIVNDFQKGDIAEGYSVSREKKESFPLTVTSAQKNPTAFYLCATVSGPGRPDTQYFGPGTRLTVL.

This clone was detected a few times. The chain couples TRBV28 to TRBJ1-3; D remains ambiguous. Per germline, CDR1 MDHEN and CDR2 SYDVKM. CDR3 length: 16 amino acids. V dropped 5 bases and J dropped 0 bases, with 14 bases sitting between them. The CDR3 is CASSRHQVFSGNTIYF. For the CDR3, the DNA is TGTGCCAGCAGTCGGCATCAGGTCTTCTCTGGAAACACCATATATTTT.

The rearrangement uses TRBV18 and TRBJ2-3; D is unclear. Trimming stripped 0 bases from V and 6 bases from J, with 4 bases between. Per the germline V gene, CDR1 is KGHSH and CDR2 is LQKENI. The CDR3 sequence is 12 residues long. CDR3 sequence (DNA): TGTGCCAGCTCACCACCAGGGGATACGCAGTATTTT. It specifies CASSPPGDTQYF. Using reference TRBV18 and TRBJ2-3 for the parts outside the CDR3, the full variable domain is NAGVMQNPRHLVRRRGQEARLRCSPMKGHSHVYWYRQLPEEGLKFMVYLQKENIIDESGMPKERFSAEFPKEGPSILRIQQVVRGDSAAYFCASSPPGDTQYFGPGTRLTVL.

The V gene is TRBV18, the J gene TRBJ1-4; D is possibly TRBD1 (6 bases). V was trimmed by 3 bases and J by 5 bases, leaving 13 bases between them. From germline, CDR1 is KGHSH and CDR2 LQKENI. This CDR3 has 15 amino acids. CDR3 in DNA: TGTGCCAGCTCACCCCTCCGGGGGCCGAATGAAAAACTGTTTTTT. The encoded protein is CASSPLRGPNEKLFF.

Judged by abundance, this clone is large (0.1 to 1%). J is TRBJ2-1 and V is TRBV6-8, with 7 bases aligning to TRBD2. Germline assignment: CDR1 MNHGY and CDR2 SAAAGT. V lost 1 base and J lost 8; bases outside the gene matches: 14. This CDR3 comprises 17 residues. As DNA, the CDR3 is TGTGCCAGCAGTTACTTGGGAAGGCGGGAGTTGGAAGATGAGCAGTTCTTC. Translation: CASSYLGRRELEDEQFF.

This clone was seen a handful of times. CDR3 residues: CASSFPRGVAYGELFF. The CDR3, as DNA: TGTGCCAGCAGTTTTCCCCGAGGGGTGGCTTACGGGGAGCTGTTTTTT. The gene calls are TRBV6-8 and TRBJ2-2; D possibly uses TRBD1 or TRBD2 (5 bases each). This CDR3 region has 16 residues. V dropped 4 bases and J dropped 7 bases, with 19 bases sitting between them. The germline gives CDR1 MNHGY, CDR2 SAAAGT.

This clone was detected many times. The V call is TRBV11-3, the J call TRBJ2-7; D unresolved. Germline V gene lookup returns CDR1 SGHNT and CDR2 YENEEA. This CDR3 spans 14 amino acids. V shed 3 bases and J shed 3 bases, with 12 bases lying between them. The CDR3 reads CASSFGWAGYEQYV. DNA of the CDR3: TGTGCCAGCAGCTTTGGGTGGGCAGGCTACGAGCAGTACGTC.

This clone was seen only a few times. The chain has TRBV11-3 and TRBJ1-2, with D possibly TRBD1 on 6 matching bases. The CDR3 runs 14 residues. The ends were cut back, 5 bases at V and 8 bases at J, with 18 bases in the middle. Germline values: CDR1 SGHNT, CDR2 YENEEA. The CDR3 DNA is TGTGCCAGCAGCCCAGAGCGGGGGCCCGGAGGCTACACCTTC. Encoded protein: CASSPERGPGGYTF.

This clone was observed a few times. The genes are TRBV6-8 and TRBJ2-7; D gene uncertain. The germline V gene has CDR1 MNHGY and CDR2 SAAAGT. V gave up 3 bases and J gave up 5 bases, with 8 bases separating them. The CDR3 is 12 residues long. The DNA for the CDR3 is TGTGCCAGCAGTTATGATATCAACGAGCAGTACGTC. This codes for CASSYDINEQYV.

At least ten counts were recorded for this clone. The chain joins TRBV11-3 to TRBJ2-2; D not certain. This CDR3 is 16 amino acids long. The V and J ends lost 4 bases and 5 bases respectively, with 17 bases between them. In germline, CDR1 is SGHNT, CDR2 YENEEA. The CDR3 sequence: CASSSRAAAGTGELFF. As DNA, the CDR3 is TGTGCCAGCAGCTCCCGGGCGGCAGCTGGTACCGGGGAGCTGTTTTTT.